These 16 T cell receptor beta chains originate from one sample sequenced in a study of blood T cell repertoires in COVID-19. Sequencing used immunoSEQ multiplex PCR; TCRdb keeps in-frame clones, though not all of them. The repertoire holds about 95,000 clones, with 81% as singletons. The specimen sequenced was peripheral blood. These receptors were obtained from an elderly man with active or convalescent COVID-19.

The table lists this clone with many counts. DNA of the CDR3: TGTGCCATCAGCCGAGCCGGCCGGACAGGGAGAATCTCTGGGGCCAACGTCCTGACTTTC. This encodes CAISRAGRTGRISGANVLTF. This chain links TRBV10-3 with TRBJ2-6, with 8 bases matching TRBD1. The trim removed 6 bases at V and 0 bases at J, leaving 16 bases unmatched. Germline CDR1 ENHRY, CDR2 SYGVKD. The CDR3 runs 20 residues.

This CDR3 is CASSFSPPGEKLFF. CDR3 nucleotide sequence: TGTGCCAGCAGTTTCTCCCCACCAGGCGAAAAACTGTTTTTT. This chain links TRBV27 with TRBJ1-4; D ambiguous. The CDR3 runs 14 residues. Trimming stripped 3 bases from V and 8 bases from J, with 13 bases between. Germline values: CDR1 MNHEY, CDR2 SMNVEV (reference sequence).

The chain recombines TRBV24-1 with TRBJ2-1, with 10 bases that match TRBD2. With 4 bases clipped from V and 7 bases from J, the junction kept 6 bases outside the gene matches. CDR1 KGHDR and CDR2 SFDVKD come from the germline V gene. The CDR3 runs 15 residues. The CDR3 sequence is CATSDPGTSVNEQFF. The CDR3 region has the DNA TGTGCCACCAGTGACCCCGGGACTAGCGTGAATGAGCAGTTCTTC.

The J gene is TRBJ2-1, the V gene TRBV18; TRBD2 matches 11 bases. This CDR3 has 15 residues. V lost 3 bases and J lost 3; bases outside the gene matches: 1. In germline, CDR1 is KGHSH, CDR2 LQKENI. Here the CDR3 DNA reads TGTGCCAGCTCACCCGGGACTAGCGGCTACAATGAGCAGTTCTTC. Protein: CASSPGTSGYNEQFF.

The chain employs TRBV10-2 and TRBJ1-5, with D maybe TRBD1 (6 bases). The V end was cut by 9 bases, the J end by 1 base, with 10 bases between. Germline CDR1 WSHSY, CDR2 SAAADI. This CDR3 region has 13 residues. As DNA, the CDR3 is TGCGCCAGTAAGCAGGGGAGCAATCAGCCCCAGCATTTT. Its translation is CASKQGSNQPQHF.

This clone was recorded once. The CDR3 DNA reads TGTGCCACAAATCAGGGGGCGTTTGGCTACACCTTC. Its protein is CATNQGAFGYTF. The J gene is TRBJ1-2, the V gene TRBV10-3; the match to TRBD1 covers 8 bases. V shed 10 bases, J shed 7 bases, and the junction held 8 bases outside the gene matches. The CDR3 is 12 amino acids. CDR1 is ENHRY, CDR2 SYGVKD, per germline.

The chain carries TRBV4-3 and TRBJ1-4; D unresolved. The CDR3 covers 16 residues. The germline gives CDR1 LGHNA, CDR2 YSLEER. The V and J ends lost 1 base and 7 bases respectively, with 16 bases between them. This CDR3 is CASSQAGFSGTEKLFF. DNA for the CDR3: TGCGCCAGCAGCCAAGCTGGATTTTCGGGAACTGAAAAACTGTTTTTT.

Worth noting for this clone: The junction departs from germline at one end; a sequencing error may be responsible. The V call is TRBV5-5, the J call TRBJ2-4, with D possibly matching TRBD2 (6 bases). CDR1 SGHKS and CDR2 YYEKEE come from the germline V gene (reference sequence). The CDR3 has 13 amino acids. CDR3 bases: TGTGCCAGCAGCTTGGCGCAGGGAGGATCGAGGGACTTC. It yields the protein CASSLAQGGSRDF. Looking up the rest from reference TRBV5-5 and TRBJ2-4 gives the full variable domain: DAGVTQSPTHLIKTRGQQVTLRCSPISGHKSVSWYQQVLGQGPQFIFQYYEKEERGRGNFPDRFSARQFPNYSSELNVNALLLGDSALYLCASSLAQGGSRDFGAGTRLSVL.

This clone has a single count. The genes are TRBV12-3 or TRBV12-4 and TRBJ1-1, with 8 bases lining up with TRBD1. The CDR3 totals 13 residues. V dropped 10 bases and J dropped 3; count of bases not matched to a gene: 7. DNA for the CDR3: TGTGCCAACAGAGGCAGGGGGCACACTGAAGCTTTCTTT. Translating it yields CANRGRGHTEAFF.

The V gene is TRBV6-1, the J gene TRBJ1-2; D gene uncertain. V was clipped by 3 bases and J by 7 bases, with 12 bases between them. The germline gives CDR1 MNHNS, CDR2 SASEGT. The CDR3 is made up of 13 amino acids. The CDR3 spells CASSDAARSGYTF. The CDR3 DNA reads TGTGCCAGCAGTGATGCGGCGCGGAGTGGCTACACCTTC.

The chain is built from TRBV7-2 and TRBJ2-5; D possibly corresponds to TRBD1 (8 bases). The CDR3 is 15 amino acids. Germline V gives CDR1 SGHTA, CDR2 FQGNSA. V was trimmed by 5 bases and J by 0 bases, leaving 13 bases between them. The CDR3 region is CASSLTGGDQETQYF. Here the CDR3 DNA reads TGTGCCAGCAGCCTAACAGGGGGGGACCAAGAGACCCAGTACTTC.

This sequence joins TRBV18 and TRBJ2-5, with TRBD2 matching over 9 bases. Germline CDR1 is KGHSH and CDR2 is LQKENI. The CDR3 runs 16 residues. After removal of 0 bases from V and 3 bases from J, the junction contained 5 bases not matched to a gene. The CDR3 spells CASSPPGGGAEETQYF. In DNA, the CDR3 is TGTGCCAGCTCACCACCGGGCGGGGGGGCCGAAGAGACCCAGTACTTC.

This chain connects TRBV11-2 to TRBJ2-3, with D perhaps matching TRBD2 (5 bases). Germline V gene sequence: CDR1 SGHAT, CDR2 FQNNGV. Trimming stripped 5 bases from V and 0 bases from J, with 15 bases between. The CDR3 loop spans 16 amino acids. The CDR3 spells CASSPRTGESTDTQYF. For the CDR3, the DNA is TGTGCCAGCAGCCCTAGGACCGGGGAGAGCACAGATACGCAGTATTTT.

The chain recombines TRBV7-2 with TRBJ2-7; 7 bases line up with TRBD1. J gave up 2 bases and V 0 bases, and 4 bases lay outside the gene matches. CDR3 length: 15 amino acids. Looked up from germline, CDR1 is SGHTA and CDR2 is FQGNSA. Here the CDR3 reads CASSLADRFPYEQYF. The CDR3 DNA reads TGTGCCAGCAGCTTAGCGGACAGGTTTCCCTACGAGCAGTACTTC.

This clone occurred a few times. V and J are TRBV6-4 and TRBJ1-1; no clear D. V gave up 0 bases and J gave up 4 bases, with 9 bases separating them. The CDR3 sequence is 14 residues long. CDR1 and CDR2 (germline): MRHNA, SNTAGT. CDR3: CASSDSMEATEAFF. In DNA, the CDR3 is TGTGCCAGCAGTGACTCGATGGAGGCCACTGAAGCTTTCTTT.

This chain links TRBV19 with TRBJ2-1; D possibly corresponds to TRBD2 (5 bases). CDR3 size: 13 residues. The V and J ends lost 7 bases and 9 bases respectively, with 16 bases between them. Germline CDR1 is LNHDA and CDR2 is SQIVND (reference sequence). The CDR3 bases are TGTGCCAGTATGACCCTCGAGGGCACTGAGCAGTTCTTC. This sequence encodes CASMTLEGTEQFF. Combining the CDR3 with reference TRBV19 and TRBJ2-1 gives the whole variable domain DGGITQSPKYLFRKEGQNVTLSCEQNLNHDAMYWYRQDPGQGLRLIYYSQIVNDFQKGDIAEGYSVSREKKESFPLTVTSAQKNPTAFYLCASMTLEGTEQFFGPGTRLTVL.